The sequence of this T cell receptor beta chain was determined in a study of T cell responses to AZD1222 COVID-19 vaccine. Findings and caveats of the study: Reports say nearly half of spike-specific TCRs go after unmutated variant regions. With two AZD1222 doses given, Spike-specific TCR breadth and depth both rose.

As for this clone: Antigen specificity is unknown.

Repertoires were generated with immunoSEQ multiplex PCR, while TCRdb's copy carries only in-frame clones and drops some. The data contain 69,000 or so clones, 70% to 90% of them singletons. Trimming pared 7 bases from V and 8 bases from J, leaving 17 bases between. The length of the CDR3 is 13 residues. Per the germline V gene, CDR1 is SNHLY and CDR2 is FYNNEI. This rearrangement joins TRBV2 to TRBJ1-2; TRBD1 might be the D (6 bases). This sequence originates from an adult who received the AZD1222 COVID-19 vaccine. The input for sequencing was peripheral blood, taken 28 days after the second AZD1222 dose. In DNA, the CDR3 is TGTGCCAGCAACGGGGGCAGGGCGAACGGCTACACCTTC. As protein: CASNGGRANGYTF.